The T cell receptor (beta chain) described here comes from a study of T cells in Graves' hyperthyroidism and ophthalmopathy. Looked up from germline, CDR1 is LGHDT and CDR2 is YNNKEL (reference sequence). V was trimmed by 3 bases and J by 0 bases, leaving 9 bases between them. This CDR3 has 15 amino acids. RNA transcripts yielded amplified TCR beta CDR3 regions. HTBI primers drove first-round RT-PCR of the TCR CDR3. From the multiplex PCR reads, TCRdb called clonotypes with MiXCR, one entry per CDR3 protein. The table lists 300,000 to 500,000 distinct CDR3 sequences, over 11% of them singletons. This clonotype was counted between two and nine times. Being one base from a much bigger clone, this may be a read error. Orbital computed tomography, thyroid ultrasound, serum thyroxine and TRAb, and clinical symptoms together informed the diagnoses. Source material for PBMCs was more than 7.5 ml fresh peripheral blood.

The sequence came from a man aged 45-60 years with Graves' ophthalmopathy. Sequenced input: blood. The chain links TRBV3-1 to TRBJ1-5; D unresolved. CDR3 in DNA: TGTGCCAGCAGCCAGCGGGGAAATAGCAATCAGCCCCAGCATTTT. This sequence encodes CASSQRGNSNQPQHF.